These 17 T cell receptor beta chains were sequenced from one sample in a study of cytomegalovirus exposure and HLA in healthy donors. A multiplex PCR was run with 60 Vbeta primers and 13 Jbeta primers. The data were produced by immunoSEQ multiplex PCR, yet TCRdb's version contains in-frame clones alone and is incomplete. Here the sample spans about 160,000 clones, 81% being singletons. The sample comprised PBMCs. The receptors stem from a woman aged 45-65 years in good health and CMV-seronegative.

The chain employs TRBV5-4 and TRBJ2-5; D possibly corresponds to TRBD2 (5 bases). Deletions cut 0 bases from V and 5 bases from J, with 11 bases between. The V gene's germline CDR1 is SGHNT and CDR2 YYREEE (reference sequence). CDR3 size: 14 residues. CDR3: CASSLVREGETQYF. For the CDR3, the DNA is TGTGCCAGCAGCTTGGTCCGGGAAGGGGAGACCCAGTACTTC.

This chain joins TRBV30 and TRBJ1-1; tentative D call: TRBD1 (6 bases). Germline V gene data show CDR1 as GTSNPN and CDR2 as SVGIG (reference sequence). Trimming pared 2 bases from V and 1 base from J, leaving 14 bases between. The CDR3 is 15 residues long. Written as DNA, the CDR3 is TGTGCCTGGAGTCCGGGACACCCCGGGAACACTGAAGCTTTCTTT. Its translation: CAWSPGHPGNTEAFF.

This chain uses TRBV19 with TRBJ2-2; perhaps TRBD1 as D (5 bases). The CDR3 runs to 14 residues. Germline V gene sequence: CDR1 LNHDA, CDR2 SQIVND (reference sequence). V gave up 4 bases and J gave up 1 base, with 7 bases separating them. CDR3 region: CASSTQVNTGELFF. In DNA, the CDR3 is TGTGCCAGTAGTACACAGGTGAACACCGGGGAGCTGTTTTTT.

The J gene is TRBJ2-7, the V gene TRBV6-1; TRBD1 is a possible D gene (6 bases). Germline values: CDR1 MNHNS, CDR2 SASEGT. The CDR3 is made up of 14 amino acids. Trimming shortened V by 6 bases and J by 2 bases, and 14 bases separated the two germline ends. For the CDR3, the DNA is TGTGCCAGCAGGCCGGGACACGAAACCTACGAGCAGTACTTC. Its translation: CASRPGHETYEQYF.

The chain recombines TRBV4-3 with TRBJ2-5; 10 bases are shared with TRBD1. Unmatched junction bases numbered 4, after V lost 4 bases and J lost 2 bases. CDR3 length: 15 amino acids. Germline V gene sequence: CDR1 LGHNA, CDR2 YSLEER. The CDR3: CASSRRDRGQETQYF. CDR3 nucleotide sequence: TGCGCCAGCAGCCGCCGGGACAGGGGACAAGAGACCCAGTACTTC.

V and J are TRBV28 and TRBJ2-1, with 12 bases that match TRBD1. The length of the CDR3 is 15 residues. The germline CDR1 and CDR2 sequences are MDHEN and SYDVKM. V lost 5 bases and J lost 9; bases outside the gene matches: 8. CDR3 sequence reads: CASSPGTGGWSEQFF. The CDR3 nucleotides are TGTGCCAGCAGTCCTGGGACAGGGGGCTGGAGTGAGCAGTTCTTC.

This sequence joins TRBV7-6 and TRBJ1-5; D gene uncertain. Trimming removed 2 bases from V and 6 bases from J, with 8 bases in between. Germline CDR1 reads SGHVS; CDR2 reads FNYEAQ. This CDR3 has 13 amino acids. Here the CDR3 DNA reads TGTGCCAGCAGCTTATCGGGTGGTCAGCCCCAGCATTTT. Translating gives CASSLSGGQPQHF. Full variable domain (missing parts from reference TRBV7-6 and TRBJ1-5): GAGVSQSPRYKVTKRGQDVALRCDPISGHVSLYWYRQALGQGPEFLTYFNYEAQQDKSGLPNDRFSAERPEGSISTLTIQRTEQRDSAMYRCASSLSGGQPQHFGDGTRLSIL.

Only a few counts were recorded for this clone. The V gene is TRBV5-1, the J gene TRBJ1-3; tentative D call: TRBD1 (5 bases). Germline CDR1 is SGHRS and CDR2 is YFSETQ. This CDR3 is 15 amino acids long. Trimming shortened V by 0 bases and J by 4 bases, and 11 bases separated the two germline ends. Here the CDR3 reads CASSLVGDSGNTIYF. The CDR3 coding sequence is TGCGCCAGCAGCTTGGTAGGGGATTCCGGAAACACCATATATTTT.

The chain carries TRBV4-3 and TRBJ1-2, with 9 bases matching TRBD1. From germline, CDR1 is LGHNA and CDR2 YSLEER. The CDR3 covers 15 residues. V trimming: 0 bases; J trimming: 8 bases; junction bases outside the gene matches: 7. CDR3 nucleotides: TGCGCCAGCAGCCAAGAGGCAGGGACAGGGATCGGCTACACCTTC. Protein: CASSQEAGTGIGYTF.

The sample holds a few counts of this clone. V gene TRBV5-4 combines with J gene TRBJ1-2; D remains unclear. Trimming removed 0 bases at V and 8 bases at J, with 8 bases between. There are 12 residues in the CDR3. Looked up from germline, CDR1 is SGHNT and CDR2 is YYREEE (reference sequence). This CDR3 is CASSLGVGGYTF. The CDR3 DNA follows: TGTGCCAGCAGCTTGGGGGTGGGCGGCTACACCTTC.

The chain links TRBV9 to TRBJ1-2; TRBD1 might be the D (5 bases). This CDR3 contains 15 residues. Germline CDR1 is SGDLS and CDR2 is YYNGEE. Deletions cut 3 bases from V and 3 bases from J, with 15 bases between. Written as DNA, the CDR3 is TGTGCCAGCAGCGCCCGCCCCGGGGGGGACTATGGCTACACCTTC. Protein sequence: CASSARPGGDYGYTF.

This chain joins TRBV18 and TRBJ2-5, with TRBD1 as a possible D gene (6 bases). Germline V lookup: CDR1 KGHSH, CDR2 LQKENI. This CDR3 region has 14 residues. Deletions cut 2 bases from V and 5 bases from J, with 12 bases between. The CDR3 is CASSPGQGLETQYF. The CDR3 nucleotides are TGTGCCAGCTCACCAGGGCAGGGGCTCGAGACCCAGTACTTC.

This chain links TRBV6-5 with TRBJ1-3, with TRBD1 identical over 9 bases. V shed 4 bases and J 4 bases; nucleotides not matched to a gene: 8. The CDR3 totals 16 residues. CDR1 MNHEY and CDR2 SVGAGI come from the germline V gene. CDR3 sequence (DNA): TGTGCCAGCAGTTTCTACGGACAGGGGAAAGGAAACACCATATATTTT. It yields the protein CASSFYGQGKGNTIYF.

The J gene is TRBJ2-7, the V gene TRBV5-4; a possible D gene is TRBD2 (5 bases). In germline, CDR1 is SGHNT, CDR2 YYREEE (reference sequence). With 0 bases removed from V and 2 bases from J, the gap between germline ends came to 6 bases. This CDR3 has 13 amino acids. The CDR3 DNA sequence: TGTGCCAGCAGCTTGGGAGGGCCCTACGAGCAGTACTTC. Its translation is CASSLGGPYEQYF.

The V gene is TRBV4-1, the J gene TRBJ2-7, with TRBD2 as a possible D gene (6 bases). CDR1 is MGHRA, CDR2 YSYEKL, per germline. CDR3 length: 14 residues. Between the trimmed V and J ends, which lost 4 bases and 0 bases, there was a span of 10 bases. The CDR3 sequence is CASSPGGSSYEQYF. As DNA, the CDR3 is TGCGCCAGCAGCCCCGGGGGTAGCTCCTACGAGCAGTACTTC.

The chain has TRBV5-8 and TRBJ1-5, with TRBD1 matching over 10 bases. Germline V gives CDR1 SGHTS, CDR2 YDEGEE. Germline trimming cut 4 bases from V and 4 bases from J; bases unmatched to any gene: 8. The CDR3 has 16 residues. CDR3 loop: CASSNGQGGRNQPQHF. CDR3 nucleotide sequence: TGTGCCAGCAGCAACGGACAGGGGGGTAGAAATCAGCCCCAGCATTTT. Drawing the rest from reference TRBV5-8 and TRBJ1-5, the complete variable domain is EAGVTQSPTHLIKTRGQQATLRCSPISGHTSVYWYQQALGLGLQFLLWYDEGEERNRGNFPPRFSGRQFPNYSSELNVNALELEDSALYLCASSNGQGGRNQPQHFGDGTRLSIL.

This sequence joins TRBV15 and TRBJ2-1; 10 nucleotides agree with TRBD2. Trimming cost V 5 bases and J 0 bases; bases outside gene matches: 4. Germline CDR1 LNHNV, CDR2 YYDKDF (reference sequence). This CDR3 has 16 residues. CDR3 loop: CATSVGTSASYNEQFF. The CDR3 region has the DNA TGTGCCACCAGCGTCGGGACTAGCGCCTCCTACAATGAGCAGTTCTTC.